This T cell receptor (beta chain) was found in a study of a mutant IDH1 vaccine in newly diagnosed glioma. The CDR3 runs 15 residues. With 4 bases removed from V and 2 bases from J, the gap between germline ends came to 15 bases. Germline V gene sequence: CDR1 MNHEY, CDR2 SMNVEV (reference sequence). Assay: immunoSEQ multiplex PCR; the TCRdb copy retains only in-frame clones and omits some. The top ten hold about 4.9% of the sample, which has approximately 60,000 clones, roughly 71% seen once. Points on this clone: Its target is not known.

Described time point: week 35, safety follow-up. A 20-mer mutant IDH1 peptide at 300 ug was injected subcutaneously with topical imiquimod. The rearrangement uses TRBV27 and TRBJ2-7; D possibly matches TRBD1 or TRBD2 (6 bases each). The sequences come from PBMCs, collected from a glioma patient whose treatment included an IDH1 peptide vaccine. The TCR comes from a man aged 45-65 years with glioma. The CDR3 coding sequence is TGTGCCAGCAGTTCTACTAGCAGGGGAGCCTACGAGCAGTACTTC. This gives the protein CASSSTSRGAYEQYF.